The 27 T cell receptor beta chains presented below share a single source sample, sequenced in a study of OX40 agonist ivuxolimab in advanced cancers. The protocol was immunoSEQ multiplex PCR, while the TCRdb copy is restricted to in-frame clones and leaves out a portion. The sample comprises about 51,000 clones, about 80% of which are singletons, and about 2.9% rests with the top ten. Source: CD4+ or CD8+ T cells sorted from blood, taken in a trial of the OX40 agonist ivuxolimab. Receptor source: an adult with an advanced solid tumor such as melanoma, head and neck, liver or kidney cancer.

V is TRBV5-1 and J is TRBJ1-4; D might be TRBD1 (5 bases). This CDR3 has 12 residues. With 7 bases removed from V and 3 bases from J, the gap between germline ends came to 7 bases. Germline loops: CDR1 SGHRS, CDR2 YFSETQ. The CDR3: CASRGSNEKLFF. The CDR3 region has the DNA TGCGCCAGCCGGGGCTCTAATGAAAAACTGTTTTTT. Full variable domain (outside the CDR3, taken from reference TRBV5-1 and TRBJ1-4): KAGVTQTPRYLIKTRGQQVTLSCSPISGHRSVSWYQQTPGQGLQFLFEYFSETQRNKGNFPGRFSGRQFSNSRSEMNVSTLELGDSALYLCASRGSNEKLFFGSGTQLSVL.

This chain joins TRBV7-2 and TRBJ2-7, with D tentatively TRBD1 or TRBD2 (7 bases each). The CDR3 spans 16 residues. V was clipped by 0 bases and J by 0 bases, with 12 bases between them. Per the germline V gene, CDR1 is SGHTA and CDR2 is FQGNSA. The CDR3 here is CASSLAGRGGSYEQYF. The CDR3, as DNA: TGTGCCAGCAGCTTAGCGGGCAGGGGGGGCTCCTACGAGCAGTACTTC.

The chain has TRBV2 and TRBJ2-2; D possibly corresponds to TRBD1 (6 bases). V lost 9 bases and J 0 bases, leaving 11 bases between the germline ends. Germline lookup yields CDR1 SNHLY and CDR2 FYNNEI. CDR3 length equals 14 residues. The CDR3: CASIEGANTGELFF. For the CDR3, the DNA is TGTGCCAGTATAGAGGGGGCGAACACCGGGGAGCTGTTTTTT.

The gene calls are TRBV18 and TRBJ2-5; no definite D call. The CDR3 is 12 amino acids. Deletions cut 3 bases from V and 5 bases from J, with 7 bases between. The V gene's germline CDR1 is KGHSH and CDR2 LQKENI. CDR3 coding DNA: TGTGCCAGCTCACCCCTACGCGAGACCCAGTACTTC. Protein: CASSPLRETQYF.

This chain uses TRBV6-5 with TRBJ2-3; 8 bases are shared with TRBD2. V lost 10 bases and J lost 0; bases outside the gene matches: 9. From germline, CDR1 is MNHEY and CDR2 SVGAGI. The CDR3 is 15 amino acids. CDR3 coding DNA: TGTGCCACGGGCGCGGGGGGAGTTAGCACAGATACGCAGTATTTT. This encodes CATGAGGVSTDTQYF.

The rearrangement links TRBV11-2 to TRBJ2-3; 7 bases map to TRBD1. The CDR3 is 17 amino acids. J gave up 2 bases and V 2 bases, and 10 bases lay outside the gene matches. CDR1 and CDR2 (germline): SGHAT, FQNNGV. CDR3 sequence: CASSLPPGQVPTDTQYF. DNA for the CDR3: TGTGCCAGCAGCTTACCCCCCGGACAGGTGCCCACAGATACGCAGTATTTT.

The J gene is TRBJ1-5, the V gene TRBV10-3, with 9 nucleotides matching TRBD1. The germline gives CDR1 ENHRY, CDR2 SYGVKD. The trim removed 4 bases at V and 5 bases at J, leaving 0 bases unmatched. There are 13 residues in the CDR3. The CDR3 nucleotides are TGTGCCATCAGTGGGACAGGGGATCAGCCCCAGCATTTT. It specifies CAISGTGDQPQHF.

The gene calls are TRBV4-2 and TRBJ2-7, with TRBD1 identical over 7 bases. The CDR3 has 13 residues. Germline loops: CDR1 LGHNA, CDR2 YNFKEQ. Losses at the gene ends were 5 bases for V and 5 bases for J; bases not matched to a gene: 6. The CDR3 nucleotides read TGTGCCAGCAGCACGACAGGGCTCGACGAGCAGTACTTC. Translated: CASSTTGLDEQYF.

The chain recombines TRBV11-3 with TRBJ2-1; D may match TRBD1 or TRBD2 (5 bases each). The V end was cut by 5 bases, the J end by 8 bases, with 13 bases between. The germline gives CDR1 SGHNT, CDR2 YENEEA. CDR3 length: 13 amino acids. The CDR3: CASSKGRFDEQFF. CDR3 in DNA: TGTGCCAGCAGCAAGGGACGGTTCGATGAGCAGTTCTTC. The full variable domain, rest sourced from reference TRBV11-3 and TRBJ2-1, is EAGVVQSPRYKIIEKKQPVAFWCNPISGHNTLYWYLQNLGQGPELLIRYENEEAVDDSQLPKDRFSAERLKGVDSTLKIQPAELGDSAVYLCASSKGRFDEQFFGPGTRLTVL.

This rearrangement joins TRBV19 to TRBJ2-4; perhaps TRBD1 as D (5 bases). The CDR3 runs to 12 residues. V lost 6 bases to trimming and J lost 6 bases, with 9 bases between them. In germline, CDR1 is LNHDA, CDR2 SQIVND (reference sequence). The CDR3 sequence is CASSRDRNIQYF. CDR3 nucleotide sequence: TGTGCCAGTAGCCGTGACAGAAACATTCAGTACTTC. Drawing the rest from reference TRBV19 and TRBJ2-4, the complete variable domain is DGGITQSPKYLFRKEGQNVTLSCEQNLNHDAMYWYRQDPGQGLRLIYYSQIVNDFQKGDIAEGYSVSREKKESFPLTVTSAQKNPTAFYLCASSRDRNIQYFGAGTRLSVL.

This sequence joins TRBV7-8 and TRBJ1-5; D not certain. V was pared by 5 bases and J by 0 bases, with 5 bases between. The CDR3 is 13 amino acids. The germline CDR1 and CDR2 sequences are SGHVS and FQNEAQ. In nucleotides, the CDR3 is TGTGCCAGCAGCCGAGATAGCAATCAGCCCCAGCATTTT. Its translation: CASSRDSNQPQHF.

This clone was found a few times. CDR3 sequence reads: CASSRPGTGGLNTGELFF. The CDR3 DNA is TGTGCCAGCAGCAGACCCGGGACAGGGGGCCTGAACACCGGGGAGCTGTTTTTT. V usage is TRBV5-6 and J usage is TRBJ2-2; 12 positions agree with TRBD1. The V and J ends lost 4 bases and 1 base, in that order; junction bases with no gene match: 8. This CDR3 is built from 18 residues. Germline CDR1 is SGHDT and CDR2 is YYEEEE.

The chain carries TRBV29-1 and TRBJ2-3, with 8 bases lining up with TRBD1. V dropped 6 bases and J dropped 11; count of bases not matched to a gene: 10. CDR1 is SQVTM and CDR2 is ANQGSEA in the germline V gene. The CDR3 runs to 12 residues. CDR3 bases: TGCAGCGTCACAGGGGGTCCGGGTGGGCAGTATTTT. Translated: CSVTGGPGGQYF.

This clone was seen only a few times. The chain recombines TRBV7-2 with TRBJ1-1; no definite D call. Germline V lookup: CDR1 SGHTA, CDR2 FQGNSA. The length of the CDR3 is 13 residues. Trimming stripped 1 base from V and 0 bases from J, with 3 bases between. The CDR3 protein is CASSLGMNTEAFF. As DNA, the CDR3 is TGTGCCAGCAGCTTAGGGATGAACACTGAAGCTTTCTTT. Looking up the rest from reference TRBV7-2 and TRBJ1-1 gives the full variable domain: GAGVSQSPSNKVTEKGKDVELRCDPISGHTALYWYRQSLGQGLEFLIYFQGNSAPDKSGLPSDRFSAERTGGSVSTLTIQRTQQEDSAVYLCASSLGMNTEAFFGQGTRLTVV.

The chain has TRBV18 and TRBJ1-3; D is perhaps TRBD1 (5 bases). V was cut by 2 bases and J by 0 bases, with 8 bases left in between. This CDR3 has 15 residues. CDR1 and CDR2 (germline): KGHSH, LQKENI. The CDR3 region has the DNA TGTGCCAGCTCACCAGGGGGAATCTCTGGAAACACCATATATTTT. This translates into CASSPGGISGNTIYF. The variable domain in full, completed from reference TRBV18 and TRBJ1-3, reads NAGVMQNPRHLVRRRGQEARLRCSPMKGHSHVYWYRQLPEEGLKFMVYLQKENIIDESGMPKERFSAEFPKEGPSILRIQQVVRGDSAAYFCASSPGGISGNTIYFGEGSWLTVV.

The V call is TRBV2, the J call TRBJ2-5; 7 bases are a match to TRBD1. The CDR3 sequence is 15 residues long. The junction had 3 bases not matched to a gene; V was cut back by 2 bases and J by 0 bases. Per germline, CDR1 SNHLY and CDR2 FYNNEI. The CDR3 protein is CASSETGAYQETQYF. The DNA for the CDR3 is TGTGCCAGCAGTGAAACAGGGGCTTACCAAGAGACCCAGTACTTC. The full variable domain, rest sourced from reference TRBV2 and TRBJ2-5, is EPEVTQTPSHQVTQMGQEVILRCVPISNHLYFYWYRQILGQKVEFLVSFYNNEISEKSEIFDDQFSVERPDGSNFTLKIRSTKLEDSAMYFCASSETGAYQETQYFGPGTRLLVL.

J is TRBJ2-6 and V is TRBV15; D remains unclear. Trimming took 3 bases from V and 0 from J, leaving 3 bases between them. CDR3 length equals 14 residues. Germline V gene sequence: CDR1 LNHNV, CDR2 YYDKDF (reference sequence). CDR3 bases: TGTGCCACCAGCAGCAGCTCTGGGGCCAACGTCCTGACTTTC. Translation: CATSSSSGANVLTF.

This clone was observed once. The chain carries TRBV6-1 and TRBJ1-2; D is uncertain. The germline V gene encodes CDR1 MNHNS and CDR2 SASEGT. V lost 1 base and J 7 bases, leaving 13 bases between the germline ends. The CDR3 contains 14 residues. As DNA, the CDR3 is TGTGCCAGCAGTGAAGGAATTCGGATGGGTGGCTACACCTTC. Translated: CASSEGIRMGGYTF.

This clone was counted between two and nine times. The CDR3, as DNA: TGTGCCAGCAGCTTCGACAGGGGGCGGTCCACTAATGAAAAACTGTTTTTT. It encodes CASSFDRGRSTNEKLFF. This chain links TRBV5-5 with TRBJ1-4; 10 nucleotides match TRBD1. CDR1 is SGHKS and CDR2 is YYEKEE in the germline V gene (reference sequence). The trim removed 2 bases at V and 2 bases at J, leaving 6 bases unmatched. This CDR3 comprises 17 residues.

This chain connects TRBV6-1 to TRBJ2-2; weak D call: TRBD1 (6 bases). CDR3 length equals 13 residues. Trimming left V 6 bases short and J 1 base short, with 6 bases between. Germline CDR1 is MNHNS and CDR2 is SASEGT. The CDR3 sequence: CASRTGNTGELFF. The CDR3 nucleotides read TGTGCCAGCAGGACAGGGAACACCGGGGAGCTGTTTTTT.

This clone is a singleton in its sample. The gene calls are TRBV19 and TRBJ2-2, with D possibly matching TRBD1 (6 bases). Trimming took 3 bases from V and 3 from J, leaving 11 bases between them. This CDR3 spans 15 amino acids. CDR1 and CDR2 (germline): LNHDA, SQIVND (reference sequence). CDR3 protein: CASSIRGLDTGELFF. The CDR3 DNA reads TGTGCCAGTAGTATCAGGGGCCTTGACACCGGGGAGCTGTTTTTT.

The CDR3 DNA reads TGTGCCAGCAGCTTAATGGGCGGAGCGGCAGATACGCAGTATTTT. Translated, it gives CASSLMGGAADTQYF. The chain couples TRBV7-3 to TRBJ2-3, with D tentatively TRBD2 (5 bases). CDR3 length: 15 amino acids. Trimming removed 1 base at V and 4 bases at J, with 12 bases between. Germline V lookup: CDR1 SGHTA, CDR2 FQGTGA.

The chain links TRBV5-1 to TRBJ2-1; TRBD2 matches 9 bases. CDR3 length equals 16 residues. Germline V gene sequence: CDR1 SGHRS, CDR2 YFSETQ. After removal of 1 base from V and 0 bases from J, the junction contained 2 bases not matched to a gene. The CDR3 nucleotides are TGCGCCAGCAGCTTGAGCGGGGGGTTCTCCTACAATGAGCAGTTCTTC. This codes for CASSLSGGFSYNEQFF. The variable domain in full, completed from reference TRBV5-1 and TRBJ2-1, reads KAGVTQTPRYLIKTRGQQVTLSCSPISGHRSVSWYQQTPGQGLQFLFEYFSETQRNKGNFPGRFSGRQFSNSRSEMNVSTLELGDSALYLCASSLSGGFSYNEQFFGPGTRLTVL.

This rearrangement joins TRBV18 to TRBJ1-5, with TRBD1 identical over 11 bases. The CDR3 is 16 amino acids. The J segment lost 7 bases and the V segment lost 3 bases, leaving 8 bases of the junction unmatched. Germline V gives CDR1 KGHSH, CDR2 LQKENI. DNA for the CDR3: TGTGCCAGCTCACCCGGCGGACAGGGGGCTGGGCAGCCCCAGCATTTT. It yields the protein CASSPGGQGAGQPQHF.

This chain joins TRBV11-2 and TRBJ2-1; a possible D gene is TRBD1 (6 bases). Germline assignment: CDR1 SGHAT and CDR2 FQNNGV. The CDR3 sequence is 16 residues long. Trimming took 1 base from V and 4 from J, leaving 14 bases between them. The CDR3 sequence: CASSLAVGGSYNEQFF. For the CDR3, the DNA is TGTGCCAGCAGCTTAGCGGTTGGGGGCTCTTACAATGAGCAGTTCTTC.

This clone appeared a few times. CDR3 residues: CASSWAGGNNEQFF. The CDR3 region has the DNA TGTGCCAGCAGCTGGGCGGGGGGGAACAATGAGCAGTTCTTC. V gene TRBV11-2 combines with J gene TRBJ2-1, with TRBD2 identical over 9 bases. The CDR3 runs 14 residues. Germline V gene sequence: CDR1 SGHAT, CDR2 FQNNGV. V dropped 4 bases and J dropped 5; count of bases not matched to a gene: 3.

A word on this clone: One junction end disagrees with the germline gene, perhaps due to a read error. The V call is TRBV5-1, the J call TRBJ2-5; 7 positions agree with TRBD1. This CDR3 has 14 amino acids. Looked up from germline, CDR1 is SGHRS and CDR2 is YFSETQ. The CDR3 coding sequence is TGTGCCAGCAGCTTGGAAGGGGGCCTAGAGACCCAGTACTTC. Amino acids: CASSLEGGLETQYF.